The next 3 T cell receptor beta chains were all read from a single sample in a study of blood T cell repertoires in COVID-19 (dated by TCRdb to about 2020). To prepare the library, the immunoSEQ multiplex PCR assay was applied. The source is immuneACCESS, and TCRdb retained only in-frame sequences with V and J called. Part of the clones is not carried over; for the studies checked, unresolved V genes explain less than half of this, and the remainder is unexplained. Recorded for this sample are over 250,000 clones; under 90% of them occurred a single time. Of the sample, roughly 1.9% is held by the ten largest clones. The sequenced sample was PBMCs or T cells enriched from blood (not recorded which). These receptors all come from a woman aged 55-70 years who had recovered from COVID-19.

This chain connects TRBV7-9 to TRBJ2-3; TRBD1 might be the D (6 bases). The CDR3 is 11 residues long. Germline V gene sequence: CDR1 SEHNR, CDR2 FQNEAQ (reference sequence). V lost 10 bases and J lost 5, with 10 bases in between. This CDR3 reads CATQGQDTQYF. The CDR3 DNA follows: TGTGCCACCCAGGGACAAGATACGCAGTATTTT.

The CDR3 DNA is TGTGCCAGCAGCAAATTTCGGACAGAGAGCTCCTACGAGCAGTACTTC. Translation: CASSKFRTESSYEQYF. The V gene is TRBV21-1, the J gene TRBJ2-7; the table's D call TRBD1 went unverified against the DNA. TRBV21-1 is a pseudogene locus. This CDR3 region has 16 residues.

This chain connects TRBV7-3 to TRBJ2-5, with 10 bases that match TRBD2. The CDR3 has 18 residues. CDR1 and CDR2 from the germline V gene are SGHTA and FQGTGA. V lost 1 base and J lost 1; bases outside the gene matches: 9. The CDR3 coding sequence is TGTGCCAGCAGCTTAAGAGGCCAGCGGGAGGGGTCCCAAGAGACCCAGTACTTC. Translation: CASSLRGQREGSQETQYF. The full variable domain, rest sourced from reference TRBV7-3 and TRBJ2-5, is GAGVSQTPSNKVTEKGKYVELRCDPISGHTALYWYRQSLGQGPEFLIYFQGTGAADDSGLPNDRFFAVRPEGSVSTLKIQRTERGDSAVYLCASSLRGQREGSQETQYFGPGTRLLVL.